This T cell receptor (beta chain) was retrieved from a study of blood T cells in healthy people across ages. Overall study findings and caveats: Possibly, changes in expanded clonotypes were confounded because donor CMV status was unknown. Higher diversity, along with more naive CD4+ cells, distinguished long-lived donors from aged donors.

Germline loops: CDR1 SGHVS, CDR2 FNYEAQ. The CDR3 consists of 15 residues. Deletions cut 0 bases from V and 1 base from J, with 9 bases between. In the case of this clonotype: Its antigen is still unknown.

Then a second PCR, running about 6 to 11 cycles, was carried out with a sample-barcoded 5' primer and a J-beta primer mix. Each CDR3 protein is one row after TCRdb ran MiXCR on the 5' RACE reads. The data show about 830,000 distinct CDR3 sequences, 60% to 80% seen once. This sequence was found in a man in his thirties or forties in good health. The sample was blood. The genes are TRBV7-6 and TRBJ1-1; D ambiguous. CDR3 DNA: TGTGCCAGCAGCTTAGCGCCCACGGGGAACACTGAAGCTTTCTTT. Translated, it gives CASSLAPTGNTEAFF.